This T cell receptor beta chain was sequenced in a study of blood T cell repertoires in COVID-19. Study as a whole: Sample material is recorded as cDNA or gDNA derived from T cells, B-cell-depleted T cells, or PBMCs.

As processed by the authors: By means of reference gene primer amplification, nucleated cell counts were estimated. Clones were sequenced by immunoSEQ multiplex PCR, and TCRdb holds only the in-frame ones, with some missing. D and trimming were read from the DNA, whereas the V and J calls and clone size are those reported in that table. The data hold about 200,000 clones, with about 86% observed a single time. This study enrolled people aged about 18 to 100 from around 26 US geographic areas. Participant-given clinical history determined each cohort assignment. The CDR3 spans 14 residues. Germline V gives CDR1 MDHEN, CDR2 SYDVKM. Deletions cut 4 bases from V and 5 bases from J, with 11 bases between.

The material sequenced was PBMCs or T cells enriched from blood (not recorded which). The genes are TRBV28 and TRBJ2-2; D is unclear. This sequence originates from a woman between 45 and 60 years old with acute COVID-19. The CDR3: CASSSPMRTGELFF. For the CDR3, the DNA is TGTGCCAGCAGTTCCCCTATGCGGACCGGGGAGCTGTTTTTT.